This TCR beta chain was sequenced in a study of shared clonotypes between healthy human individuals. Measured with immunoSEQ multiplex PCR; TCRdb has only the in-frame clones, and not every one. Of over 2,000,000 clones detected, 93% appear once; the ten largest clones hold around 1.8%. Naive CD8 cells were CD45RO-negative, positively selected for CCR7, excluding terminally differentiated effector memory CD45RA+ cells. Germline V CDR1 and CDR2: SGHVS, FQNEAQ. Trimming stripped 1 base from V and 2 bases from J, with 18 bases between. The CDR3 length is 18 residues. The V call is TRBV7-8, the J call TRBJ2-1, with D possibly being TRBD2 (5 bases). The sequenced sample consisted of naive CD8+ T cells from PBMCs. The receptor was derived from a man between 18 and 35 years old in good health. Some clones in this sample may be carry-over from other donors' samples. DNA for the CDR3: TGTGCCAGCAGCTTAGGGCCTCGGAGGAGCGGACCCTACAATGAGCAGTTCTTC. Its translation: CASSLGPRRSGPYNEQFF.